The 31 T cell receptor beta chains below all came from one sample that was sequenced in a study of blood T cell repertoires in COVID-19. TCRdb's copy holds only in-frame clones and misses some; the assay was immunoSEQ multiplex PCR. The sample records 250,000 or so clones, 70% to 85% being singletons. The sample comprised peripheral blood. Source of these receptors: an elderly woman with acute or convalescent COVID-19.

The chain couples TRBV6-5 to TRBJ1-3, with a tentative D call TRBD1 (5 bases). In germline, CDR1 is MNHEY, CDR2 SVGAGI. With 0 bases removed from V and 2 bases from J, the gap between germline ends came to 8 bases. CDR3 length: 15 residues. CDR3 coding DNA: TGTGCCAGCAGTTACTCCCAGGGTGCTGGAAACACCATATATTTT. This gives the protein CASSYSQGAGNTIYF.

V is TRBV2 and J is TRBJ1-4; the match to TRBD1 covers 11 bases. The CDR3 runs 15 residues. The V segment lost 6 bases and the J segment 7 bases; nucleotides outside the gene matches: 7. Germline V gene data show CDR1 as SNHLY and CDR2 as FYNNEI. CDR3 nucleotide sequence: TGTGCCAGCAGGATGACCGGGACAGGGGGTGAAAAACTGTTTTTT. This gives the protein CASRMTGTGGEKLFF.

The genes are TRBV15 and TRBJ1-1, with D maybe TRBD1 (6 bases). CDR1 and CDR2 from the germline V gene are LNHNV and YYDKDF (reference sequence). Trimming cost V 1 base and J 6 bases, with 12 bases left between them. The CDR3 spans 14 residues. The CDR3 spells CATSRGTGLAEAFF. The CDR3 DNA reads as TGTGCCACCAGCAGAGGTACAGGGTTGGCTGAAGCTTTCTTT.

The J gene is TRBJ2-3, the V gene TRBV9, with 11 positions matching TRBD2. Germline V gives CDR1 SGDLS, CDR2 YYNGEE. V was pared by 2 bases and J by 3 bases, with 2 bases of the junction left unmatched. This CDR3 comprises 15 residues. The CDR3 nucleotides read TGTGCCAGCAGCGTGACTAGCGGGAAGACAGATACGCAGTATTTT. Its translation: CASSVTSGKTDTQYF.

In this sample, this clone turned up a few times. The CDR3 sequence is CASSLEGLAGAREQFF. The CDR3 coding sequence is TGTGCCAGCAGCTTGGAGGGACTAGCGGGGGCACGGGAGCAGTTCTTC. This chain joins TRBV5-4 and TRBJ2-1, with 14 bases identical to TRBD2. CDR1 and CDR2 (germline): SGHNT, YYREEE (reference sequence). Losses at the gene ends were 0 bases for V and 10 bases for J; bases not matched to a gene: 6. This CDR3 region has 16 residues.

The chain is built from TRBV5-1 and TRBJ2-5, with 10 nucleotides matching TRBD2. With 0 bases clipped from V and 4 bases from J, the junction kept 6 bases outside the gene matches. This CDR3 region has 16 residues. CDR1 and CDR2 (germline): SGHRS, YFSETQ. The CDR3, as DNA: TGCGCCAGCAGCTTGGTCCCTAGCGGGAGAGGAGAGACCCAGTACTTC. This gives the protein CASSLVPSGRGETQYF.

J is TRBJ1-5 and V is TRBV2, with 10 positions matching TRBD1. The CDR3 has 14 residues. V gave up 6 bases and J gave up 7 bases; unmatched junction bases: 6. In germline, CDR1 is SNHLY, CDR2 FYNNEI. CDR3 in amino acids: CASSVDRGQQPQHF. The DNA for the CDR3 is TGTGCCAGCAGCGTAGACAGGGGGCAACAGCCCCAGCATTTT.

This clone came up a few times. Other DNA sequences of this sample code for an identical CDR3. The J gene is TRBJ1-1, the V gene TRBV6-5; D may be TRBD1 (5 bases). Germline V gene data show CDR1 as MNHEY and CDR2 as SVGAGI. Trimming cost V 0 bases and J 1 base, with 9 bases left between them. This CDR3 has 15 residues. The DNA of the CDR3 is TGTGCCAGCAGTTACTCTCAGGGAAGGAACACTGAAGCTTTCTTT. Translated, it gives CASSYSQGRNTEAFF.

This clone was counted a few times. This sequence joins TRBV11-2 and TRBJ1-2, with 10 bases fitting TRBD1. Germline assignment: CDR1 SGHAT and CDR2 FQNNGV. The CDR3 contains 17 residues. Trimming took 1 base from V and 2 from J; bases not matched to a gene: 7. The CDR3 region is CASSLGRRGQGNYGYTF. For the CDR3, the DNA is TGTGCCAGCAGCTTAGGTCGAAGGGGACAGGGGAACTATGGCTACACCTTC.

V gene TRBV19 combines with J gene TRBJ1-3; possible D gene TRBD1, 5 bases. The length of the CDR3 is 15 residues. Germline V gene data show CDR1 as LNHDA and CDR2 as SQIVND (reference sequence). V lost 4 bases, J lost 0 bases, and 10 bases lay in between. The CDR3 region has the DNA TGTGCCAGTAGTAGCCGGGGGTTCTCTGGAAACACCATATATTTT. Its protein is CASSSRGFSGNTIYF.

The rearrangement joins TRBV6-6 to TRBJ2-5; no clear D. The V end was cut by 0 bases, the J end by 5 bases, with 7 bases between. The V gene's germline CDR1 is MNHNY and CDR2 SVGAGI (reference sequence). This CDR3 is 13 amino acids long. The CDR3 DNA is TGTGCCAGCAGTTACTCCCCGCAGGAGACCCAGTACTTC. Protein sequence: CASSYSPQETQYF.

The CDR3 bases are TGTGCCAGCAGTGAAGTCGGGGGTTGGGGGAGCAATCAGCCCCAGCATTTT. Translation gives CASSEVGGWGSNQPQHF. The chain combines TRBV6-1 with TRBJ1-5, with a weak D call TRBD1 (5 bases). The V end was cut by 1 base, the J end by 1 base, with 14 bases between. CDR3 length: 17 amino acids. Looked up from germline, CDR1 is MNHNS and CDR2 is SASEGT.

V usage is TRBV3-1 (or the pseudogene TRBV3-2) and J usage is TRBJ2-1; D is unclear. Germline CDR1 reads LGHDT; CDR2 reads YNNKEL (reference sequence). The CDR3 loop spans 15 amino acids. The V gene lost 2 bases and the J gene lost 9 bases, with 17 bases spanning the gap. CDR3 bases: TGTGCCAGCAGCCAAACACTCGGCGAGGATGGTGAGCAGTTCTTC. This gives the protein CASSQTLGEDGEQFF.

The chain is built from TRBV11-2 and TRBJ1-2; no reliable D call. The germline V gene encodes CDR1 SGHAT and CDR2 FQNNGV. Trimming took off 4 bases at V and 7 bases at J, with 22 bases between the two ends. The length of the CDR3 is 16 residues. CDR3: CASSSSYTPQVGGYTF. As DNA, the CDR3 is TGTGCCAGCAGCTCTTCATATACACCCCAGGTCGGTGGCTACACCTTC.

This clone was detected once. The chain has TRBV12-5 and TRBJ1-2; perhaps TRBD1 as D (5 bases). V gave up 5 bases and J gave up 4 bases, with 14 bases separating them. Germline loops: CDR1 LGHNT, CDR2 FRNRAP. This CDR3 has 14 amino acids. The CDR3 coding sequence is TGTGCTAGTGGTAACTTCGACAGCTTCTATGGCTACACCTTC. It translates to CASGNFDSFYGYTF.

The rearrangement uses TRBV7-9 and TRBJ2-7, with TRBD1 matching 7 bases. V shed 5 bases and J 6 bases; nucleotides not matched to a gene: 7. This CDR3 comprises 13 residues. Germline CDR1 reads SEHNR; CDR2 reads FQNEAQ (reference sequence). As DNA, the CDR3 is TGTGCCAGCAGCCTACTCGACAGGGTCGAGCAGTACTTC. This gives the protein CASSLLDRVEQYF.

This clone showed up just once. The chain couples TRBV29-1 to TRBJ2-1; weak D call: TRBD1 (5 bases). Germline V gene lookup returns CDR1 SQVTM and CDR2 ANQGSEA. The CDR3 is 13 residues long. The germline V and J ends were trimmed by 4 bases and 7 bases, with 14 bases remaining between them. CDR3 residues: CSVVSGFGNEQFF. For the CDR3, the DNA is TGCAGCGTTGTTTCAGGGTTTGGGAATGAGCAGTTCTTC.

In this sample, this clone turned up a few times. The chain recombines TRBV7-2 with TRBJ2-3; 7 nucleotides line up with TRBD2. This CDR3 has 16 residues. V gave up 3 bases and J gave up 2 bases; unmatched junction bases: 8. In germline, CDR1 is SGHTA, CDR2 FQGNSA. CDR3 protein: CASSLGASGLTDTQYF. The DNA for the CDR3 is TGTGCCAGCAGCTTGGGTGCTAGCGGCCTCACAGATACGCAGTATTTT.

The chain combines TRBV5-4 with TRBJ2-5; 10 bases align to TRBD1. The CDR3 runs 18 residues. J lost 5 bases, V lost 2 bases, and 15 bases had no gene match. The V gene's germline CDR1 is SGHNT and CDR2 YYREEE (reference sequence). The CDR3 bases are TGTGCCAGCAGCTTTGGGGGAAAGACGACAGGGGGCAAGGAGACCCAGTACTTC. Encoded protein: CASSFGGKTTGGKETQYF.

The chain employs TRBV4-2 and TRBJ1-2, with D unresolved. This CDR3 contains 12 residues. V was cut by 0 bases and J by 10 bases, with 9 bases left in between. CDR1 is LGHNA and CDR2 is YNFKEQ in the germline V gene. Written as DNA, the CDR3 is TGTGCCAGCAGCCAAGATTTGGCCTCCTACACCTTC. Translation gives CASSQDLASYTF.

The rearrangement links TRBV6-5 to TRBJ1-6, with D possibly being TRBD1 (5 bases). CDR1 and CDR2 (germline): MNHEY, SVGAGI. V was cut by 0 bases and J by 5 bases, with 11 bases left in between. The CDR3 loop spans 16 amino acids. The CDR3 protein is CASSYSGRANNSPLHF. CDR3 in DNA: TGTGCCAGCAGTTACTCGGGCAGGGCTAATAATTCACCCCTCCACTTT.

This chain connects TRBV25-1 to TRBJ2-2, with TRBD2 matching over 9 bases. Trimming cost V 10 bases and J 1 base; bases outside gene matches: 4. Looked up from germline, CDR1 is MGHDK and CDR2 is SYGVNS. This CDR3 region has 14 residues. CDR3 region: CATAGGLNTGELFF. The CDR3 DNA is TGTGCCACCGCGGGGGGGCTGAACACCGGGGAGCTGTTTTTT.

In the case of this clone: Other DNA sequences in the sample encode the same CDR3. The chain uses TRBV6-5 and TRBJ1-1; D unresolved. The CDR3 is made up of 12 amino acids. Germline-derived CDR1 and CDR2 are MNHEY and SVGAGI. V gave up 8 bases and J gave up 1 base, with 8 bases separating them. CDR3 bases: TGTGCCAGCCGGAGGGCGAACACTGAAGCTTTCTTT. Residues: CASRRANTEAFF.

The CDR3 loop reads CASSGESSYNEQFF. The CDR3 DNA sequence: TGTGCCAGTAGTGGGGAGAGCTCCTACAATGAGCAGTTCTTC. The chain combines TRBV19 with TRBJ2-1; D perhaps matches TRBD2 (5 bases). Germline V gene lookup returns CDR1 LNHDA and CDR2 SQIVND (reference sequence). The length of the CDR3 is 14 residues. V gave up 5 bases and J gave up 0 bases, with 8 bases separating them. The full variable domain, rest sourced from reference TRBV19 and TRBJ2-1, is DGGITQSPKYLFRKEGQNVTLSCEQNLNHDAMYWYRQDPGQGLRLIYYSQIVNDFQKGDIAEGYSVSREKKESFPLTVTSAQKNPTAFYLCASSGESSYNEQFFGPGTRLTVL.

This chain joins TRBV29-1 and TRBJ1-2; 8 bases line up with TRBD1. Germline V gene lookup returns CDR1 SQVTM and CDR2 ANQGSEA. The J segment lost 5 bases and the V segment lost 8 bases, leaving 7 bases of the junction unmatched. The CDR3 contains 12 residues. For the CDR3, the DNA is TGCAGCTTACAACAGGGGGATTATGGCTACACCTTC. Translating gives CSLQQGDYGYTF.

This chain uses TRBV2 with TRBJ2-3, with D perhaps matching TRBD2 (6 bases). The germline V gene has CDR1 SNHLY and CDR2 FYNNEI. The germline V and J ends were trimmed by 4 bases and 2 bases, with 10 bases remaining between them. This CDR3 is 14 amino acids long. The chain's CDR3 is CASSGGVPTDTQYF. The CDR3 nucleotides read TGTGCCAGCAGTGGGGGGGTGCCCACAGATACGCAGTATTTT.

The chain employs TRBV5-1 and TRBJ2-7; 10 bases match TRBD2. Germline assignment: CDR1 SGHRS and CDR2 YFSETQ. The CDR3 runs to 15 residues. The ends lost 0 bases at V and 4 bases at J; junction bases unmatched: 4. The CDR3 sequence: CASSLDASGSYEQYF. The CDR3, as DNA: TGCGCCAGCAGCTTGGATGCTAGCGGGAGTTACGAGCAGTACTTC.

The CDR3 nucleotides read TGTGCCAGCAGTCTCCAAGGACTAGCGGGAGGGCTGGGTGGTGAGCAGTTCTTC. It yields the protein CASSLQGLAGGLGGEQFF. The gene calls are TRBV3-1 (or the pseudogene TRBV3-2) and TRBJ2-1, with 15 bases fitting TRBD2. CDR3 size: 18 residues. Germline CDR1 is LGHDT and CDR2 is YNNKEL (reference sequence). Trimming removed 6 bases from V and 9 bases from J; junction bases left unmatched: 15.

The chain has TRBV19 and TRBJ1-5, with 8 bases fitting TRBD1. Germline CDR1 reads LNHDA; CDR2 reads SQIVND (reference sequence). This CDR3 has 17 residues. Unmatched junction bases numbered 10, after V lost 6 bases and J lost 0 bases. The CDR3 DNA follows: TGTGCCAGTAGACCGAGTCAGGGGGCCTATAGCAATCAGCCCCAGCATTTT. Translation gives CASRPSQGAYSNQPQHF.

This clone was detected only once. The chain employs TRBV19 and TRBJ2-4; 9 bases are shared with TRBD1. The CDR3 contains 17 residues. The germline CDR1 and CDR2 sequences are LNHDA and SQIVND (reference sequence). The V gene end was trimmed by 2 bases and the J gene end by 3 bases; junction bases not matched to a gene: 8. CDR3 sequence: CASSITPGQGGKNIQYF. The CDR3 nucleotides are TGTGCCAGTAGTATAACCCCGGGACAGGGAGGCAAAAACATTCAGTACTTC.

With regard to this clone: Other DNA sequences in this specimen translate into the identical CDR3. The V gene is TRBV6-5, the J gene TRBJ1-5; 7 nucleotides line up with TRBD1. Trimming cost V 6 bases and J 0 bases; bases outside gene matches: 2. Per the germline V gene, CDR1 is MNHEY and CDR2 is SVGAGI. The CDR3 has 14 residues. The CDR3 region is CASRRDSSNQPQHF. In nucleotides, the CDR3 is TGTGCCAGCAGACGGGACAGTAGCAATCAGCCCCAGCATTTT.